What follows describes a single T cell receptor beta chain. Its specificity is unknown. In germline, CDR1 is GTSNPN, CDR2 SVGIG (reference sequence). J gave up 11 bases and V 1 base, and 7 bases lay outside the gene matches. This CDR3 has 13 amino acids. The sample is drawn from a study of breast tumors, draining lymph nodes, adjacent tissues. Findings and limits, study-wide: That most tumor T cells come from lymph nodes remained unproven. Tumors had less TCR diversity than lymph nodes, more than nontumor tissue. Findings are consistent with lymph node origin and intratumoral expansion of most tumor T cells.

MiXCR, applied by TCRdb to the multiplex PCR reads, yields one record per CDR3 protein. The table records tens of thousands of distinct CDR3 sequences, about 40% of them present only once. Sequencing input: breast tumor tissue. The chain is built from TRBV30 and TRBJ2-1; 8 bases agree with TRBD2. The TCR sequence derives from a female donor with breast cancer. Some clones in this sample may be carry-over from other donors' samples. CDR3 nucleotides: TGTGCCTGGAGTGCGGGGGGGCAGCTACAGCAGTTCTTC. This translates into CAWSAGGQLQQFF. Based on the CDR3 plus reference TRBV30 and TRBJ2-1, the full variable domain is SQTIHQWPATLVQPVGSPLSLECTVEGTSNPNLYWYRQAAGRGLQLLFYSVGIGQISSEVPQNLSASRPQDRQFILSSKKLLLSDSGFYLCAWSAGGQLQQFFGPGTRLTVL.